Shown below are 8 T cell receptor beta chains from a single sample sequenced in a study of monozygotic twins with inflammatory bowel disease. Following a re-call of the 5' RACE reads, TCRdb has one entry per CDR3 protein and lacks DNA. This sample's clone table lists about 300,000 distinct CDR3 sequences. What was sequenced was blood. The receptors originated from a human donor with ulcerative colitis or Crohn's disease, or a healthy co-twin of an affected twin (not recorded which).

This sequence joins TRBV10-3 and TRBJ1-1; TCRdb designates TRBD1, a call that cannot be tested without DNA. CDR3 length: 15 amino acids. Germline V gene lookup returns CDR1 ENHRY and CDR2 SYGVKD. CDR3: CAIGPVGGADTEAFF.

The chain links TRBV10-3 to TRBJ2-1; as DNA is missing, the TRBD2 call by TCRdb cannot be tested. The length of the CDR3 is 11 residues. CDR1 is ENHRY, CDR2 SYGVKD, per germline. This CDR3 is CAISEAEGQFF.

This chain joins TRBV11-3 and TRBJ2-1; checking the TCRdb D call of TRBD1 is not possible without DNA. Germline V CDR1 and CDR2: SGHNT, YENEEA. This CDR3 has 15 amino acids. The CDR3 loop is CASSRGQGNIDEQFF.

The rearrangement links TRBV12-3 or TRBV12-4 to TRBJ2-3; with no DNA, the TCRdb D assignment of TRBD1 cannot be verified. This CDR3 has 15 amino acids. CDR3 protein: CASSLVGGRTDTQYF.

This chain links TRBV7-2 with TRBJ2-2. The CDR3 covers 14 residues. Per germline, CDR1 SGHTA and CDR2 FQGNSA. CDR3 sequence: CASSLAANTGELFF.

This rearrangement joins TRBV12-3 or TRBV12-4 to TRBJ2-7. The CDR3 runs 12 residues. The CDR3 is CASSLWLYEQYF.

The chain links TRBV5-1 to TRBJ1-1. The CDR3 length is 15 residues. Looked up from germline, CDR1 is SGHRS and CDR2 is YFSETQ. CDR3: CASSLAATRNTEAFF.

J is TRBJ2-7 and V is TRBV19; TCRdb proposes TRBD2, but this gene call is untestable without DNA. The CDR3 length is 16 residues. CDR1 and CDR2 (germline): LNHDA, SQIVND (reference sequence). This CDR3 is CASSIVSIGLAREQYF.